The rows below give T cell receptor beta chains drawn from one sample of a study of blood T cell repertoires in COVID-19. The repertoire was sequenced with immunoSEQ multiplex PCR; TCRdb's copy has only in-frame clones and lacks some. The sample consists of roughly 250,000 clones, approximately 91% of them appearing once. Sequencing input: PBMCs or T cells enriched from blood (not recorded which). The origin of the receptors is a woman between 40 and 50 years old with acute COVID-19. Both conserved end residues are part of each CDR3. The D gene is left open where the match is weak. Rows may omit the clone size; those that give it use once, few, many or a size class.

CDR3nt	CDR3aa	j_gene	abundance	v_gene	d_gene
TGTGCCACCAGCAGAGGAGGGTTCCAGTCCTACGAGCAGTACTTC	CATSRGGFQSYEQYF	TRBJ2-7	-	TRBV15	-
TGCGCCAGCAAAAGCTTGGCTAGCGGGAGCGGCGAGCAGTACTTC	CASKSLASGSGEQYF	TRBJ2-7	-	TRBV5-1	TRBD2
TGTGCCAGCAGTTACGGAGGCGGGCCTTACGAGCAGTACTTC	CASSYGGGPYEQYF	TRBJ2-7	-	TRBV6-5	-
TGTGCCAGTAGTATAAGCCTAGCGGGAGCTCGATACGAGCAGTACTTC	CASSISLAGARYEQYF	TRBJ2-7	-	TRBV19	TRBD2
TGTGCCAGCAGTTTAGGCGGAACGAATCAGCCCCAGCATTTT	CASSLGGTNQPQHF	TRBJ1-5	-	TRBV27	-
TGTGCCAGCAGTTTTAGCGGCACAGATACGCAGTATTTT	CASSFSGTDTQYF	TRBJ2-3	-	TRBV12-3/TRBV12-4	-
TGTGCCACCAGCGAAAGGGGGACAGCGCTGGACGAGCAGTACTTC	CATSERGTALDEQYF	TRBJ2-7	once	TRBV15	TRBD1
TGTGCCAGCAGCTTAGTGGGACAGGCTCCGGAAAGCTATGGCTACACCTTC	CASSLVGQAPESYGYTF	TRBJ1-2	-	TRBV7-2	TRBD1
TGTGCCAGCAGCTTAGAGAGCCTGGGACAGAAAAACTATGGCTACACCTTC	CASSLESLGQKNYGYTF	TRBJ1-2	-	TRBV11-3	TRBD1
TGTGCCAGCACCCTTTCCTACACCATATATTTT	CASTLSYTIYF	TRBJ1-3	-	TRBV12-3/TRBV12-4	-
TGTGCCAGTAGTAACACCGGGACAGGGCCCTACGGCTACACCTTC	CASSNTGTGPYGYTF	TRBJ1-2	-	TRBV19	TRBD1
TGTGCCAGCAGTGAATTAACTAGCGGGAGCGGAGAGACCCAGTACTTC	CASSELTSGSGETQYF	TRBJ2-5	-	TRBV2	TRBD2
TGTGCCAGCAGCCGAAGCGGAACTTACCCCAATGAGCAGTTCTTC	CASSRSGTYPNEQFF	TRBJ2-1	-	TRBV7-9	-
TGTGCCTTGACAGGGCCGAACACTGAAGCTTTCTTT	CALTGPNTEAFF	TRBJ1-1	-	TRBV30	TRBD1
TGTGCCAGCAGCTTAGGGGCGGGGGGGCCCGATACGCAGTATTTT	CASSLGAGGPDTQYF	TRBJ2-3	-	TRBV7-2	TRBD2
TGTGCCAGCAGCACTCAAATCTCTAGCGGGCAAGAGACCCAGTACTTC	CASSTQISSGQETQYF	TRBJ2-5	-	TRBV7-2	TRBD2
TGTGCCAGCAGCAACCCGACGGGTCCGGATAATGAAAAACTGTTTTTT	CASSNPTGPDNEKLFF	TRBJ1-4	few	TRBV7-9	-
TGTGCCAGTAGTGGACAGGGGGCCGCTGGAAACACCATATATTTT	CASSGQGAAGNTIYF	TRBJ1-3	-	TRBV19	TRBD1
TGTGCCAGCAGCTTAGGTACAGGCGGTGGCTACACCTTC	CASSLGTGGGYTF	TRBJ1-2	-	TRBV7-8	-
TGTGCCAGCAGTGAAATTGGGGGAGGCTATGGCTACACCTTC	CASSEIGGGYGYTF	TRBJ1-2	-	TRBV2	-
TGTGCCAGCAGGCGACTTCGCGAGCAGTACTTC	CASRRLREQYF	TRBJ2-7	-	TRBV28	-
TGTGCCAGCAGCTTGGGACTACCAACTTCCTACGAGCAGTACTTC	CASSLGLPTSYEQYF	TRBJ2-7	-	TRBV13	TRBD2
TGTGCCAGCAGCTCCAAAAGACTAGCGGGAGTGAGAGAGACCCAGTACTTC	CASSSKRLAGVRETQYF	TRBJ2-5	-	TRBV7-2	TRBD2
TGTGCCAGCTCACACGACAGGTATAGCAATCAGCCCCAGCATTTT	CASSHDRYSNQPQHF	TRBJ1-5	-	TRBV18	-
TGTGCCAGCAGTTACTCGCGACAGGGAGTCACTGAAGCTTTCTTT	CASSYSRQGVTEAFF	TRBJ1-1	-	TRBV6-5	TRBD1
TGTGCCACCAGCCCCCTAGGACTAGCGGGGGTGGGTGAGCAGTTCTTC	CATSPLGLAGVGEQFF	TRBJ2-1	-	TRBV15	TRBD2
TGTGCCATCAGCTTAGAACGACAAGCCTCGGCAGATACGCAGTATTTT	CAISLERQASADTQYF	TRBJ2-3	-	TRBV7-6	-
TGTGCCAGCAGCTTAGAAAGGGGGCTTAAAAGTGAAGCTTTCTTT	CASSLERGLKSEAFF	TRBJ1-1	few	TRBV7-9	TRBD1
TGTGCCAGCACGGCCGCGGATGGCTACACCTTC	CASTAADGYTF	TRBJ1-2	-	TRBV2	-
TGTGCCAGCAGCTCCAGGACAGGACAAACAAGGGAGACCCAGTACTTC	CASSSRTGQTRETQYF	TRBJ2-5	-	TRBV11-3	TRBD1
TGTGCCAGCAGCCCGGAGACTAGCGGGAGGGGGGGTGAGCAGTTCTTC	CASSPETSGRGGEQFF	TRBJ2-1	-	TRBV7-3	TRBD2
TGTGCCAGTAGTCCCCGGGACACACAAGAGACCCAGTACTTC	CASSPRDTQETQYF	TRBJ2-5	-	TRBV19	-
TGTGCCAGCAGCCTCAGGGGTGGAGAGACCCAGTACTTC	CASSLRGGETQYF	TRBJ2-5	few	TRBV5-4	-
TGCAGCGGGGGACAGGCGACCTCCTACGAGCAGTACTTC	CSGGQATSYEQYF	TRBJ2-7	-	TRBV29-1	TRBD1
TGTGCCAGTGGGACAGGTCGGGACTATGGCTACACCTTC	CASGTGRDYGYTF	TRBJ1-2	-	TRBV19	TRBD1
TGTGCCAGCAGTTTAGGAGGGCTTGGCTCCTACAATGAGCAGTTCTTC	CASSLGGLGSYNEQFF	TRBJ2-1	-	TRBV28	-
TGTGCCAGCAGCTCCGGGGATGGTGGTGGCAATCAGCCCCAGCATTTT	CASSSGDGGGNQPQHF	TRBJ1-5	-	TRBV5-5	-
TGTGCCAGCAGTTACAGTATTCGCAGGGATGAGCAGTTCTTC	CASSYSIRRDEQFF	TRBJ2-1	-	TRBV6-5	-
TGTGCCAGCAGCCGCGGAGGGTATTCTAACTATGGCTACACCTTC	CASSRGGYSNYGYTF	TRBJ1-2	-	TRBV9	-
TGTGCCAGCATCCGAGCCAGCGGGATTTACGAGCAGTACTTC	CASIRASGIYEQYF	TRBJ2-7	-	TRBV21-1	-
TGTGCCAGCAGCTTAAGGGGGCAGGTCGGGTCCTACAATGAGCAGTTCTTC	CASSLRGQVGSYNEQFF	TRBJ2-1	-	TRBV7-3	-
TGCGCCAGCAGCGGAGGGACAGGGGGCAATTCACCCCTCCACTTT	CASSGGTGGNSPLHF	TRBJ1-6	-	TRBV5-1	TRBD1